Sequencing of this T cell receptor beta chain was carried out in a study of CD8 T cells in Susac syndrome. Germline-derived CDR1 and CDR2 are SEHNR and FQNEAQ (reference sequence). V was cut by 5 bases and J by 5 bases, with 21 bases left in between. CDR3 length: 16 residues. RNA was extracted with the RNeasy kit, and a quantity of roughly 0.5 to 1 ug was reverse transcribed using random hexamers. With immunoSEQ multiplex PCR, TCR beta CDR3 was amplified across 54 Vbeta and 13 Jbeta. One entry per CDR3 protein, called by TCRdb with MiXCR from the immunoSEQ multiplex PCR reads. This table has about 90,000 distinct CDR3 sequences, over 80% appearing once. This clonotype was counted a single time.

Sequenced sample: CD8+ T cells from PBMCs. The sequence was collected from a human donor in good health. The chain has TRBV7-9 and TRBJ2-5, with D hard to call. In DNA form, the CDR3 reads TGTGCCAGCAGCGACCGGAATGCTGGGCGCGATGAGACCCAGTACTTC. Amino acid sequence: CASSDRNAGRDETQYF.